Listed below are T cell receptor beta chains from one sample, sequenced in a study of shared clonotypes between healthy human individuals. Sequencing used immunoSEQ multiplex PCR; TCRdb keeps in-frame clones, though not all of them. Counted here are a few hundred thousand clones, over 60% occurring once; the ten biggest clones make up about 11%. Material: PBMCs. The receptors stem from a woman aged 40 to 49 in good health. Some clones in this sample may be carry-over from other donors' samples. CDR3s include the opening cysteine and the closing phenylalanine or tryptophan. The order of the fields is J gene, D gene, clone size, V gene, CDR3 length, CDR3 DNA, CDR3 protein. The D gene is left open where the match is weak. The size of a clone is reported for some rows only, either as once, few or many, or as a class for expanded clones.

TRBJ2-5,NA,NA,TRBV5-1,16,TGCGTCAGCAACCCAACCGGGCGCCAACCACAAGAGACCCAGTACTTC,CVSNPTGRQPQETQYF
TRBJ2-7,NA,NA,TRBV5-1,11,TGCGCCAGCAGCTCGGAATACGAGCAGTACTTC,CASSSEYEQYF
TRBJ1-2,NA,once,TRBV6-5,13,TGTGCCAGCAGTGTCACCGGAAACTATGGCTACACCTTC,CASSVTGNYGYTF
TRBJ2-1,NA,NA,TRBV18,15,TGTGCCAGCATACCCGTCCAGGCTTCCTACAATGAGCAGTTCTTC,CASIPVQASYNEQFF
TRBJ2-3,TRBD2,NA,TRBV5-5,14,TGTGCCAGCACCGGACTAGCGTTTGACTATACGCAGTATTTT,CASTGLAFDYTQYF
TRBJ2-1,NA,once,TRBV6-4,15,TGTGCCAGCACTCCGGGGGTAGTCGGCCACAATGAGCAGTTCTTC,CASTPGVVGHNEQFF
TRBJ1-4,NA,NA,TRBV19,12,TGTGCCACCTCTGAGAGGAATGAAAAACTGTTTTTT,CATSERNEKLFF
TRBJ2-1,NA,NA,TRBV28,13,TGTGCCAGCAAGGGCCGGAGCCTCAATGAGCAGTTCTTC,CASKGRSLNEQFF
TRBJ1-2,TRBD1,few,TRBV18,16,TGTGCCAGCTCAAGGACAGGGGGGAAAGCTAACTATGGCTACACCTTC,CASSRTGGKANYGYTF
TRBJ2-7,NA,few,TRBV4-2,16,TGTGCCAGCAGCCAAGATGGCTCTCGGACGGTTGGCGAGCAGTACTTC,CASSQDGSRTVGEQYF